This T cell receptor beta chain is from a study of blood T cell repertoires in COVID-19. Study-level information: The origin of the acute and convalescent COVID-19 samples was the United States, Italy and Spain. T cells, B-cell-depleted T cells, or PBMCs provided the cDNA or gDNA that served as material.

The authors' processing: Estimation of nucleated cell counts relied on the amplification of reference gene primers. Using immunoSEQ multiplex PCR, the repertoire was profiled, and TCRdb retains in-frame clones only, with some absent. V and J calls and clone size are given by that table; D and trimming were obtained from the DNA. The sample includes under 250,000 clones, roughly 80% seen only once; the top ten take approximately 3%. This CDR3 region has 13 residues. From germline, CDR1 is MDHEN and CDR2 SYDVKM. After removal of 7 bases from V and 4 bases from J, the junction contained 1 base not matched to a gene.

The chain carries TRBV28 and TRBJ2-7; 13 bases map to TRBD2. The material sequenced was peripheral blood. This sequence was found in a woman in her twenties or thirties who had recovered from COVID-19. The CDR3 sequence: CASKLAGGYEQYF. CDR3 sequence (DNA): TGTGCCAGCAAACTAGCGGGAGGGTACGAGCAGTACTTC.